The sequence of this T cell receptor (beta chain) was determined in a study of T cells after yellow fever vaccination. This clonotype was counted only a few times. This CDR3 is built from 17 residues. After removal of 4 bases from V and 5 bases from J, the junction contained 17 bases not matched to a gene. Germline V gene data show CDR1 as LNHNV and CDR2 as YYDKDF (reference sequence). Each CDR3 protein gets one entry after TCRdb re-called the 5' RACE reads with MiXCR. The data show more than 95,000 distinct CDR3 sequences, 13% to 15% seen once. The origin of this receptor is a young man who received the YFV17D yellow fever vaccine. Specimen: CD8+ T cells sorted from PBMCs, collected 5 days after the yellow fever booster vaccination. This chain uses TRBV15 with TRBJ2-7; TRBD2 agrees at 7 bases. The CDR3 loop reads CATSTEGGAGRRNEQYF. CDR3 nucleotide sequence: TGTGCCACCAGCACTGAGGGCGGAGCGGGGAGAAGGAACGAGCAGTACTTC.